These 8 T cell receptor beta chains came from one sample sequenced in a study of OX40 agonist ivuxolimab in advanced cancers. Library construction relied on the immunoSEQ multiplex PCR assay. What TCRdb holds here is the immuneACCESS table cut down to in-frame rearrangements. Part of the clones is not present; checked against another copy, under half of the missing clones reflect an unresolved V gene, and the others are unexplained. Here the sample has tens of thousands of clones; 85% to 90% occur a single time. Under 7.5% of the sample comes from the top ten. The sequencing used CD4+ or CD8+ T cells sorted from blood, collected in a trial of the OX40 agonist ivuxolimab. Receptors originate from an adult with an advanced solid tumor such as melanoma, head and neck, liver or kidney cancer.

V and J are TRBV11-2 and TRBJ1-2; D remains ambiguous. This CDR3 region has 14 residues. The V gene lost 2 bases and the J gene lost 3 bases, with 10 bases spanning the gap. CDR1 SGHAT and CDR2 FQNNGV come from the germline V gene. The CDR3 reads CASSLYGNDYGYTF. DNA of the CDR3: TGTGCCAGCAGCTTATATGGGAACGACTATGGCTACACCTTC.

The chain carries TRBV27 and TRBJ2-7; D possibly uses TRBD1 or TRBD2 (5 bases each). Germline V gene lookup returns CDR1 MNHEY and CDR2 SMNVEV (reference sequence). This CDR3 comprises 12 residues. The germline V and J ends were trimmed by 5 bases and 3 bases, with 8 bases remaining between them. Here the CDR3 reads CASSGGFYEQYF. The DNA of the CDR3 is TGTGCCAGCAGTGGGGGTTTCTACGAGCAGTACTTC.

A remark on this clone: Germline and junction disagree at one end, which may indicate a read error. The J gene is TRBJ1-4, the V gene TRBV27; D unresolved. Germline assignment: CDR1 MNHEY and CDR2 SMNVEV (reference sequence). The CDR3 loop spans 16 amino acids. This chain's CDR3 is CASSLSLGATNEKLFF. CDR3 DNA sequence: TGTGCCAGCAGTCTATCGTTGGGAGCAACTAATGAAAAACTGTTTTTT. The entire variable domain, with the rest obtained from reference TRBV27 and TRBJ1-4, is as follows: EAQVTQNPRYLITVTGKKLTVTCSQNMNHEYMSWYRQDPGLGLRQIYYSMNVEVTDKGDVPEGYKVSRKEKRNFPLILESPSPNQTSLYFCASSLSLGATNEKLFFGSGTQLSVL.

The gene calls are TRBV27 and TRBJ2-1, with 9 bases aligning to TRBD2. CDR3 length equals 14 residues. CDR1 and CDR2 from the germline V gene are MNHEY and SMNVEV (reference sequence). Losses at the gene ends were 2 bases for V and 4 bases for J; bases not matched to a gene: 0. DNA of the CDR3: TGTGCCAGCAGTTTACTAGCGGGATACAATGAGCAGTTCTTC. Translating gives CASSLLAGYNEQFF.

This sequence joins TRBV4-3 and TRBJ1-2; a weak D match, TRBD1 (6 bases). CDR1 LGHNA and CDR2 YSLEER come from the germline V gene. The CDR3 consists of 14 residues. Trimming took off 2 bases at V and 6 bases at J, with 13 bases between the two ends. CDR3 coding DNA: TGCGCCAGCAGCCAATACAGGGCCGGGGATGGCTACACCTTC. Its translation is CASSQYRAGDGYTF.

The chain employs TRBV9 and TRBJ1-1; 9 bases agree with TRBD1. J gave up 10 bases and V 4 bases, and 11 bases lay outside the gene matches. The CDR3 covers 14 residues. The V gene's germline CDR1 is SGDLS and CDR2 YYNGEE. This chain's CDR3 is CASSPTGGRLGAFF. As DNA, the CDR3 is TGTGCCAGCAGCCCAACAGGGGGCAGGCTAGGAGCTTTCTTT.

This clone came up once. The rearrangement uses TRBV7-9 and TRBJ1-1, with D possibly being TRBD1 (6 bases). Germline V lookup: CDR1 SEHNR, CDR2 FQNEAQ (reference sequence). Trimming removed 7 bases at V and 1 base at J, with 13 bases between. This CDR3 contains 14 residues. The DNA of the CDR3 is TGTGCCAGCACCGGGACACCGCCGAACACTGAAGCTTTCTTT. It yields the protein CASTGTPPNTEAFF.

The rearrangement links TRBV4-2 to TRBJ2-7; D gene uncertain. Trimming took off 0 bases at V and 3 bases at J, with 12 bases between the two ends. Germline CDR1 LGHNA, CDR2 YNFKEQ. This CDR3 spans 15 amino acids. The CDR3: CASSQDETRYYEQYF. The CDR3 DNA follows: TGTGCCAGCAGCCAAGACGAGACAAGATACTACGAGCAGTACTTC.